This TCR beta chain was found in a study of response to subunit inactivated influenza vaccine. Study-wide findings and caveats: Only a handful of new T cells, the authors suggested, are recruited with each seasonal influenza vaccination.

In TCRdb, the RT-PCR reads were re-called with MiXCR into one record per CDR3 protein. The data hold about 800,000 distinct CDR3 sequences, with less than 25% observed a single time. A word on this clonotype: The target antigen is unknown.

The CDR3 contains 16 residues. Germline loops: CDR1 LGHNA, CDR2 YSLEER. V lost 0 bases to trimming and J lost 7 bases, with 16 bases between them. This sequence joins TRBV4-3 and TRBJ1-5; D call uncertain. The source of this sequence is a man aged 50 to 60 who received an inactivated influenza vaccine. Sequencing was performed on PBMCs from blood, taken around 5 days after vaccination. Here the CDR3 reads CASSQDLGKGNQPQHF. DNA for the CDR3: TGCGCCAGCAGCCAAGATCTCGGAAAAGGGAACCAGCCCCAGCATTTT.